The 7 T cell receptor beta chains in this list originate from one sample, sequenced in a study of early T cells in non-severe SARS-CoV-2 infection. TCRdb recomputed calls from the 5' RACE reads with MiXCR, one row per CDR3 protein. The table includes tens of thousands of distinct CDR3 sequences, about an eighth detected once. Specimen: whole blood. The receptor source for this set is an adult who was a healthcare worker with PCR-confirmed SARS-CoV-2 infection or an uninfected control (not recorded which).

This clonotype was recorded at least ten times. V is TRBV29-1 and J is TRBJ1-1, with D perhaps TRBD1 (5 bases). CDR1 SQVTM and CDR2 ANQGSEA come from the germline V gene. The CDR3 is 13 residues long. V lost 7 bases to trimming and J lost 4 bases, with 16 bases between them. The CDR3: CSAGAGASTEAFF. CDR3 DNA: TGCAGCGCCGGGGCCGGGGCGAGCACTGAAGCTTTCTTT.

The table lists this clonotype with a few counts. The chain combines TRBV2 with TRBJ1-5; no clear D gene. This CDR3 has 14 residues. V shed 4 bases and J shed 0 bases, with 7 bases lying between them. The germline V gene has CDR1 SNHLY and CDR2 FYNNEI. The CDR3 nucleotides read TGTGCCAGCAGTGGTCAATATAGCAATCAGCCCCAGCATTTT. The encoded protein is CASSGQYSNQPQHF.

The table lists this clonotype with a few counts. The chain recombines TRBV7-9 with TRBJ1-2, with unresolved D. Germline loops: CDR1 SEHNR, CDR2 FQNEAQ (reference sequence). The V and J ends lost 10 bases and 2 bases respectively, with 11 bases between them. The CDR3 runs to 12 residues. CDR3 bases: TGTGCCATCAAAACGAGGAACTATGGCTACACCTTC. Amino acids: CAIKTRNYGYTF.

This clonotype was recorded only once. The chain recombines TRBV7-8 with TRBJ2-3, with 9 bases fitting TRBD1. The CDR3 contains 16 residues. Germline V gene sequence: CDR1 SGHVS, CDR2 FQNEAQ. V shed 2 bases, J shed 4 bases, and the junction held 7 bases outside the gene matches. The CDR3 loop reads CASSLPWGQGADTQYF. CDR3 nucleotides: TGTGCCAGCAGCTTACCCTGGGGACAGGGAGCAGATACGCAGTATTTT.

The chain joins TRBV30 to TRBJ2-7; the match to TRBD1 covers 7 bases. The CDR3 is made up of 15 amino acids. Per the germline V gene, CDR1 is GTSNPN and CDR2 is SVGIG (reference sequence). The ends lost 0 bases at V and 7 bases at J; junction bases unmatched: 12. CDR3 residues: CAWSVPDRDTGEQYF. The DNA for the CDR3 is TGTGCCTGGAGTGTGCCCGACAGGGACACTGGGGAGCAGTACTTC. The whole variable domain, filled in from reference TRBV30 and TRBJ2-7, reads SQTIHQWPATLVQPVGSPLSLECTVEGTSNPNLYWYRQAAGRGLQLLFYSVGIGQISSEVPQNLSASRPQDRQFILSSKKLLLSDSGFYLCAWSVPDRDTGEQYFGPGTRLTVT.

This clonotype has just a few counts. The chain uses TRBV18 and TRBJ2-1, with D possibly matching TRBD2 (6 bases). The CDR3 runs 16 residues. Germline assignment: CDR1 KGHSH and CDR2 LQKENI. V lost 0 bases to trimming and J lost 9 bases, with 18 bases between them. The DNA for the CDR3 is TGTGCCAGCTCACCACCGACTAGTCTAATCCGGGGTGAGCAGTTCTTC. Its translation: CASSPPTSLIRGEQFF.

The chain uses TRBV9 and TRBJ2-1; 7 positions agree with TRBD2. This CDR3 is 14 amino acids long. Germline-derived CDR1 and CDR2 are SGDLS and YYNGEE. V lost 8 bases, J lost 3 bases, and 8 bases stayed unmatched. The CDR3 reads CASTPSGNYNEQFF. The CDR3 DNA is TGTGCCAGTACTCCTAGCGGCAACTACAATGAGCAGTTCTTC.